This paragraph reports one TCR beta chain. These data come from a study of sequential checkpoint blockade in melanoma. About the research overall: Randomization was 1:1 between first-line nivolumab→ipilimumab and ipilimumab→nivolumab. Maintenance nivolumab came after either treatment sequence.

TCRdb's table, derived via immunoSEQ multiplex PCR, lists solely in-frame clones and lacks some. The data hold tens of thousands of clones, with around 80% observed a single time. In germline, CDR1 is MNHEY, CDR2 SMNVEV (reference sequence). The ends were cut back, 2 bases at V and 3 bases at J, with 5 bases in the middle. The CDR3 spans 12 residues. The treatment: randomized to nivolumab then ipilimumab (arm A) or the reverse (arm B). No patient had prior DNA-damaging chemotherapy. The V and J genes are TRBV27 and TRBJ2-7; D gene ambiguous. Specimen: CD8+ T cells sorted from blood (inferred from file names), collected from a patient given nivolumab and ipilimumab in sequence. This clonotype originated in a human donor with melanoma. This CDR3 reads CASSLGGYEQYF. The CDR3, as DNA: TGTGCCAGCAGTTTAGGCGGCTACGAGCAGTACTTC.